These T cell receptor beta chains were read from a single sample in a study of shared clonotypes between healthy human individuals. Data came from immunoSEQ multiplex PCR; TCRdb stores just in-frame clones and leaves some out. The sample lists millions of clones; approximately 93% were seen once. The sample consisted of naive CD4+ T cells from PBMCs. These receptors were collected from a man between 18 and 35 years old in good health. Some clones in this sample may be carry-over from other donors' samples. CDR3s include the opening cysteine and the closing phenylalanine or tryptophan. Each record gives: V gene, clone size, D gene, J gene, CDR3 DNA, CDR3 protein. The D gene is left open where the match is weak. Clone sizes are given selectively: once, few, many, or a class where the clone is expanded.

TRBV18,once,TRBD1,TRBJ2-7,TGTGCCAGCTCAGGTCCGGGACAGACCTCCTACGAGCAGTACTTC,CASSGPGQTSYEQYF
TRBV6-1,NA,NA,TRBJ1-1,TGTGCCAGCAGCCCCGTCTATGCGGGATGGGCTGAAGCTTTCTTT,CASSPVYAGWAEAFF
TRBV2,NA,TRBD1,TRBJ1-2,TGTGCCAGCAGTGAGGACAGGGACTATGGCTACACCTTC,CASSEDRDYGYTF
TRBV15,NA,NA,TRBJ2-2,TGTGCCACCAGCCCCGGGGGCGGGACCGGGGAGCTGTTTTTT,CATSPGGGTGELFF
TRBV7-2,NA,NA,TRBJ2-5,TGTGCCAGCAGCTTAGTAACTAGTTGGGAGACCCAGTACTTC,CASSLVTSWETQYF
TRBV7-3,NA,NA,TRBJ2-5,TGTGCCAGCAGCCGGACACACCAAGAGACCCAGTACTTC,CASSRTHQETQYF
TRBV15,NA,NA,TRBJ1-2,TGTGCCACCAGCAGAGGAACAGAGCCCTATGGCTACACCTTC,CATSRGTEPYGYTF
TRBV7-9,NA,TRBD2,TRBJ2-1,TGTGCCAGCAGACCCACCCGTACTAGCGGCCGGAACAATGAGCAGTTCTTC,CASRPTRTSGRNNEQFF
TRBV7-2,few,NA,TRBJ1-5,TGTGCCAGCAGCTTATACGATCAGCCCCAGCATTTT,CASSLYDQPQHF
TRBV9,NA,NA,TRBJ1-4,TGTGCCAGCAGTCTCAACTCGGGGGGAGAAAAACTGTTTTTT,CASSLNSGGEKLFF
TRBV28,once,NA,TRBJ2-1,TGTGCCAGCAACCCGGGGCGTGAGCAGTTCTTC,CASNPGREQFF
TRBV28,NA,NA,TRBJ2-3,TGTGCCAGCAGTCCAACTAGAAAACCTAGCACAGATACGCAGTATTTT,CASSPTRKPSTDTQYF
TRBV9,NA,TRBD2,TRBJ2-1,TGTGCCAGCAGCCCACCGGGACTAGCGGCAATCAATGAGCAGTTCTTC,CASSPPGLAAINEQFF
TRBV7-2,once,TRBD1,TRBJ2-7,TGTGCCAGCAGCTTAAACAGGGGGACGGTTGGCGAGCAGTACTTC,CASSLNRGTVGEQYF
TRBV7-8,NA,NA,TRBJ2-5,TGTGCCAGCAGCCCGAAGATCGGGGCCCAAGAGACCCAGTACTTC,CASSPKIGAQETQYF
TRBV27,NA,NA,TRBJ2-7,TGTGCCAGCAGAAGGATAGGGGCCAGCGAGCAGTACTTC,CASRRIGASEQYF
TRBV28,NA,NA,TRBJ1-5,TGTGCCAGCAGTTTATTGGGTAGGGGCGTCTGGCAGCCCCAGCATTTT,CASSLLGRGVWQPQHF
TRBV10-3,NA,TRBD1,TRBJ1-2,TGTGCCATCAGTGGAACAGGGGCGCTCAATAACTATGGCTACACCTTC,CAISGTGALNNYGYTF
TRBV28,NA,TRBD1,TRBJ2-2,TGTGCCAGCAGTTTACACCAGGGCAGGGGGCTAGGGGAGCTGTTTTTT,CASSLHQGRGLGELFF
TRBV29-1,NA,NA,TRBJ2-3,TGCAGCGTGCAAACTAGCGATACGCAGTATTTT,CSVQTSDTQYF
TRBV10-3,NA,NA,TRBJ2-7,TGTGCCATCAGTGAGTCGAGGGACGAGCAGTACTTC,CAISESRDEQYF
TRBV5-1,NA,NA,TRBJ2-5,TGCGCCAGCAGCTTAACGACCGGTAGGGCGAAGACCCAGTACTTC,CASSLTTGRAKTQYF
TRBV28,NA,TRBD1,TRBJ1-2,TGTGCCAGCAGTTTATCAGGGGCTGGACAGGACCCTATTGGGACCTTC,CASSLSGAGQDPIGTF
TRBV6-1,once,TRBD1,TRBJ1-1,TGTGCCAGCAGTGTATACTCCGGGACAGCGAACACTGAAGCTTTCTTT,CASSVYSGTANTEAFF